The clone carrying this T cell receptor (beta chain) has a single count. As yet, its antigen is unknown. The sample is drawn from a study of neoadjuvant anti-PD-1 for oral cavity cancer. Study-wide context: Nivolumab at 3 mg/kg was mostly given biweekly, three to four doses, pre-surgery. Around day 43, patients without progression received a fourth nivolumab dose before surgery. The study, taken as a whole, reports: Higher pretreatment blood Treg/Th17 ratios correlated with higher pretreatment blood and lower post-treatment tumor TCRbeta clonality.

The CDR3 spans 14 residues. Clones were read by immunoSEQ multiplex PCR, and TCRdb kept only the in-frame ones, dropping some. The data hold about 14,000 clones, with roughly 77% observed a single time. Time point of the sample: after neoadjuvant nivolumab, at surgical resection. This sequence was found in a person between 35 and 79 years old with oral cavity squamous cell carcinoma. The sample here was PBMCs, taken after nivolumab (anti-PD-1) treatment. This rearrangement joins TRBV21-1 to TRBJ2-7. TRBV21-1 is a listed pseudogene. This chain's CDR3 is CARTPYAEISEQYF. In DNA form, the CDR3 reads TGTGCCAGAACTCCCTATGCAGAAATCTCCGAGCAGTACTTC.